This entry features one T cell receptor beta chain sequence. What it recognizes is unknown. This sample is part of a study of CD8+ T cells in alopecia areata. Study-level findings and limits: Scalp sample data also include resident alphabeta T cells from normal skin.

Researchers took lesional scalp punch biopsies and peripheral blood from people who were alopecia areata patients. Extracted from the samples, RNA was reverse transcribed into cDNA to serve as the sequencing template. Generated by immunoSEQ multiplex PCR, the TCRdb table keeps only in-frame clones and is missing some. The sample has some 11,000 clones, 60% seen once; the top ten hold 20% to 25%. The sequencing sample was made of skin. This clonotype originated in a human donor with alopecia areata.

CDR3 in DNA: TGTGCCAGCAGCTTAATGGGGGTATATGGCACAGATACGCAGTATTTT. Translating gives CASSLMGVYGTDTQYF. The rearrangement uses TRBV7-2 and TRBJ2-3; D possibly matches TRBD1 or TRBD2 (5 bases each). V dropped 2 bases and J dropped 1 base, with 13 bases sitting between them. The CDR3 length is 16 residues. CDR1 and CDR2 (germline): SGHTA, FQGNSA.